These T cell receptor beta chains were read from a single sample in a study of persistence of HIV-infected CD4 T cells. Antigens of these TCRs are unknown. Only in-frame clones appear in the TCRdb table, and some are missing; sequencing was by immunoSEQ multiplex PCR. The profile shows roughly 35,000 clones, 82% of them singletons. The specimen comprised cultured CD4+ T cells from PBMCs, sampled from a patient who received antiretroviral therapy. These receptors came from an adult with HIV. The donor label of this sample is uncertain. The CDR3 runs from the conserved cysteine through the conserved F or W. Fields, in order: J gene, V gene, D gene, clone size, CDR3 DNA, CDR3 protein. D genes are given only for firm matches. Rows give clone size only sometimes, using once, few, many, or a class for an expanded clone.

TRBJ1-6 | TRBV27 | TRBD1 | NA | TGTGCCAGCAGTTTGTTACGGACAGGCACAGGTTCACCCCTCCACTTT | CASSLLRTGTGSPLHF
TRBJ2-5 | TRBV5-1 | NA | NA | TGCGCCAGCAGCTTGGGCGGGGGCGGAGAGACCCAGTACTTC | CASSLGGGGETQYF
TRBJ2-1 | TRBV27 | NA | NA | TGTGCCAGCAAGGCCTATCCTAGCTCCTACAATGAGCAGTTCTTC | CASKAYPSSYNEQFF
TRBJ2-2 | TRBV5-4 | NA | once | TGTGCCAGCAGCTTAACCTCCGGGGTCGGGGAGCTGTTTTTT | CASSLTSGVGELFF
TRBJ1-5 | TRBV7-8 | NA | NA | TGTGCCAGCAGCTCCAGGGGAAGGCAGCCCCAGCATTTT | CASSSRGRQPQHF
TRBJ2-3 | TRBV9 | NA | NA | TGTGCCAGCAGCGAGGCCCCCCGGGGAGGGGGGACAGATACGCAGTATTTT | CASSEAPRGGGTDTQYF
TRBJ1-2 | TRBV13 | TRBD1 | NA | TGTGCCAGCAGTAAGAGGACAGGCTTTTGGGATGGCTACACCTTC | CASSKRTGFWDGYTF
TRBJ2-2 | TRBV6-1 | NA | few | TGTGCCAGCAGTGAATCCCGGGGTATAGGCGGGGAGCTGTTTTTT | CASSESRGIGGELFF
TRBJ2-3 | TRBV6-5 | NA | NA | TGTGCCAGCAGTTATTCCCCGGATACGCAGTATTTT | CASSYSPDTQYF
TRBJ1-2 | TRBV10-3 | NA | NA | TGTGCCATCAGTGAGGACAGGCTAGGCTATGGCTACACCTTC | CAISEDRLGYGYTF
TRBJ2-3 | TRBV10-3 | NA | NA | TGTGCCATCAATGACAGACCAACAGATACGCAGTATTTT | CAINDRPTDTQYF
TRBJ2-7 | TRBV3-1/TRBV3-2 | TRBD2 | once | TGTGCCAGCAGTACTAGCGGGGGGCCTGGATACGAGCAGTACTTC | CASSTSGGPGYEQYF
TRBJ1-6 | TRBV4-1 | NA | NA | TGCGCCAGCAGCCTTCGACAGGCCTTGGATTCACCCCTCCACTTT | CASSLRQALDSPLHF
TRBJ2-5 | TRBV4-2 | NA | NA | TGTGCCAGCAGCCCGGGCGAGACCCAGTACTTC | CASSPGETQYF
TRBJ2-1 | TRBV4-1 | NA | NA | TGCGCCAGCAGCCCAAGCAGGGGCTATGAGCAGTTCTTC | CASSPSRGYEQFF
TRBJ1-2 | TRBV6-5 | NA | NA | TGTGCCAGCAGTTACGGTGCAGACTATGGCTACACCTTC | CASSYGADYGYTF
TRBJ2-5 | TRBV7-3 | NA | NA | TGTGCCAGCAGCTTGAATGGGGCCCAAGAGACCCAGTACTTC | CASSLNGAQETQYF
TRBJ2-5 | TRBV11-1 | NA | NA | TGTGCCAGCAGCTTAACAGGTCCGCAAGAGACCCAGTACTTC | CASSLTGPQETQYF
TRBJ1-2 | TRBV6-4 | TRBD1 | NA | TGTGCCAGCAGTTCGACAGGGAGATATGGCTACACCTTC | CASSSTGRYGYTF
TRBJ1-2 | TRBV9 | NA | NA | TGTGCCAGCAGCGTAGAACCTCATGGCTACACCTTC | CASSVEPHGYTF
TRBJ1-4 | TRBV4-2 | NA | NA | TGTGCCAGCAGCCAAGATCCGGGCTCATCTAATGAAAAACTGTTTTTT | CASSQDPGSSNEKLFF
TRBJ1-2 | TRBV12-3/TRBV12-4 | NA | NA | TGTGCCAGCAGTTTTAAACCTAACTATGGCTACACCTTC | CASSFKPNYGYTF
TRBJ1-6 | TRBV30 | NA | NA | TGTGCCTGGGGGAGGATGAATTCACCCCTCCACTTT | CAWGRMNSPLHF
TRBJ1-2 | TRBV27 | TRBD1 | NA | TGTGCCAGCAGTCTAGCCAGGGGGAACTATGGCTACACCTTC | CASSLARGNYGYTF
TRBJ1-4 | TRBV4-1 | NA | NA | TGCGCCAGCAGCCAAGGGGAAACCACGACTAATGAAAAACTGTTTTTT | CASSQGETTTNEKLFF
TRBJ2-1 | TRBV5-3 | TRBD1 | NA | TGTGCCAGAAGCTTCATCACAGGGGGCGCGGATACGGACAATGAGCAGTTCTTC | CARSFITGGADTDNEQFF
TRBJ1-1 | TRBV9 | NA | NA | TGTGCCAGCAGCGTAACCGGGTTTATGAACACTGAAGCTTTCTTT | CASSVTGFMNTEAFF
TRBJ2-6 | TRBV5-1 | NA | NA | TGCGCCAGCAGCTTCGGTGACTCTGGGGCCAACGTCCTGACTTTC | CASSFGDSGANVLTF